The 11 T cell receptor beta chains below all came from one sample that was sequenced in a study of T cells in Graves' hyperthyroidism and ophthalmopathy. Amplification targeted TCR beta CDR3 regions from RNA transcripts. The study used the HTBI primer set for a first-round RT-PCR of the TCR CDR3. TCRdb passed the multiplex PCR reads through MiXCR, listing each CDR3 protein once. This sample carries 500,000 to 650,000 distinct CDR3 sequences, approximately 17% of them seen once, and the ten largest clones take around 17%. What was sequenced was blood. The receptors stem from a woman aged 18-30 years with Graves' ophthalmopathy.

The J gene is TRBJ1-1, the V gene TRBV5-1, with a possible D match to TRBD1 (6 bases). Deletions cut 4 bases from V and 3 bases from J, with 16 bases between. This CDR3 contains 15 residues. CDR1 is SGHRS and CDR2 is YFSETQ in the germline V gene. The CDR3 bases are TGCGCCAGCAGCCCTGGACAGAGATTGGACACTGAAGCTTTCTTT. Amino acids: CASSPGQRLDTEAFF.

In this sample, this clonotype turned up many times. This chain connects TRBV11-2 to TRBJ2-5, with D perhaps TRBD1 (7 bases). This CDR3 contains 14 residues. V was clipped by 6 bases and J by 13 bases, with 24 bases between them. Germline loops: CDR1 SGHAT, CDR2 FQNNGV. The CDR3 loop reads CASRSWTGHKAGYF. CDR3 DNA: TGTGCCAGCAGGTCTTGGACAGGCCACAAAGCGGGGTACTTC.

Many counts were recorded for this clonotype. The chain links TRBV2 to TRBJ2-1, with unresolved D. Germline V gives CDR1 SNHLY, CDR2 FYNNEI. Trimming took 0 bases from V and 7 from J, leaving 7 bases between them. The CDR3 is 13 residues long. The CDR3 spells CASSEARPNEQFF. CDR3 in DNA: TGTGCCAGCAGTGAAGCGCGGCCGAATGAGCAGTTCTTC.

This clonotype was detected many times. The chain links TRBV4-1 to TRBJ2-3; 8 nucleotides match TRBD2. Trimming cost V 5 bases and J 10 bases; bases outside gene matches: 8. Per the germline V gene, CDR1 is MGHRA and CDR2 is YSYEKL. The CDR3 covers 13 residues. The CDR3 spells CASSGTPAGAQYF. Here the CDR3 DNA reads TGCGCCAGCAGCGGCACGCCAGCGGGGGCGCAGTATTTT.

As regards this clonotype: This may arise from a read error, as a much more abundant clone is one base away. The chain recombines TRBV28 with TRBJ1-5; maybe TRBD1 (6 bases). Per the germline V gene, CDR1 is MDHEN and CDR2 is SYDVKM. The CDR3 has 16 residues. The CDR3 coding sequence is TGTGCCAGCAGTTCTCTACAGGGAAATAGCAATCAGTCCCAGCATTTT. It specifies CASSSLQGNSNQSQHF.

In this sample, this clonotype turned up many times. J is TRBJ2-4 and V is TRBV30, with D unresolved. This CDR3 has 14 residues. Looked up from germline, CDR1 is GTSNPN and CDR2 is SVGIG (reference sequence). The ends were cut back, 0 bases at V and 0 bases at J, with 6 bases in the middle. CDR3 region: CAWSVYLAKNIQYF. The CDR3, as DNA: TGTGCCTGGAGTGTGTACCTAGCCAAAAACATTCAGTACTTC.

This clonotype came up many times. The chain employs TRBV12-3 or TRBV12-4 and TRBJ1-2, with 7 bases identical to TRBD1. The CDR3 length is 15 residues. J gave up 7 bases and V 6 bases, and 14 bases lay outside the gene matches. CDR3 loop: CASSYMGQRLAGYTF. CDR3 in DNA: TGTGCCAGCAGCTACATGGGACAGCGACTCGCTGGCTACACCTTC.

This rearrangement joins TRBV10-3 to TRBJ1-2; 7 bases are a match to TRBD1. The junction had 8 bases not matched to a gene; V was cut back by 7 bases and J by 3 bases. CDR3 length equals 14 residues. Germline V gives CDR1 ENHRY, CDR2 SYGVKD. This CDR3 reads CAITDRGQDYGYTF. DNA for the CDR3: TGTGCCATCACCGATAGAGGACAGGACTATGGCTACACCTTC.

This clonotype showed up many times. The rearrangement joins TRBV12-3 or TRBV12-4 to TRBJ1-4; no firm D call. This CDR3 is built from 14 residues. With 0 bases removed from V and 8 bases from J, the gap between germline ends came to 10 bases. The chain's CDR3 is CASSLAHSYEKLFF. The CDR3, as DNA: TGTGCCAGCAGTTTAGCGCACAGTTACGAAAAACTGTTTTTT.

This clonotype was observed at least ten times. The chain has TRBV20-1 and TRBJ2-7, with 8 bases lining up with TRBD2. The CDR3 length is 15 residues. Germline CDR1 DFQATT, CDR2 SNEGSKA (reference sequence). V was pared by 6 bases and J by 2 bases, with 12 bases of the junction left unmatched. The CDR3 loop is CSAEALAGHPYEQYF. Here the CDR3 DNA reads TGCAGTGCAGAGGCGTTAGCGGGACACCCCTACGAGCAGTACTTC.

The V gene is TRBV27, the J gene TRBJ1-6, with D possibly matching TRBD1 (5 bases). The CDR3 totals 15 residues. Between the trimmed V and J ends, which lost 4 bases and 11 bases, there was a span of 18 bases. Germline values: CDR1 MNHEY, CDR2 SMNVEV (reference sequence). CDR3 sequence: CASSSRDRVGAPLHF. DNA for the CDR3: TGTGCCAGCAGTTCCCGGGACCGCGTTGGGGCACCCCTCCACTTT.